A single sample is the source of the 27 T cell receptor beta chains below, sequenced in a study of radiotherapy plus CTLA-4 blockade in lung cancer. The repertoire was sequenced with immunoSEQ multiplex PCR; TCRdb's copy has only in-frame clones and lacks some. The sample holds roughly 59,000 clones; 72% are singletons and the top ten take around 8%. The sample was peripheral blood, taken from a patient treated with radiotherapy plus ipilimumab. The receptor set was obtained from a human donor with non-small cell lung cancer whose response to radiotherapy plus ipilimumab could not be evaluated.

This clone was observed a handful of times. V gene TRBV29-1 combines with J gene TRBJ1-2; 7 nucleotides agree with TRBD1. Losses at the gene ends were 3 bases for V and 2 bases for J; bases not matched to a gene: 18. CDR1 and CDR2 (germline): SQVTM, ANQGSEA. The CDR3 totals 18 residues. The CDR3 region has the DNA TGCAGCGTTGACGCTACTTCAGGGGGTCCAGCCCCCAACTATGGCTACACCTTC. Translation gives CSVDATSGGPAPNYGYTF.

The chain is built from TRBV6-1 and TRBJ1-1; 8 bases match TRBD1. Germline CDR1 is MNHNS and CDR2 is SASEGT. This CDR3 comprises 15 residues. Germline trimming cut 6 bases from V and 6 bases from J; bases unmatched to any gene: 12. The DNA of the CDR3 is TGTGCCAGCAGCAACGGACAGGGAGGCCCCCCTGAAGCTTTCTTT. Protein sequence: CASSNGQGGPPEAFF.

V gene TRBV6-5 combines with J gene TRBJ1-2; TRBD1 matches 9 bases. The CDR3 runs 13 residues. Trimming took 2 bases from V and 10 from J; bases not matched to a gene: 5. The germline CDR1 and CDR2 sequences are MNHEY and SVGAGI. DNA for the CDR3: TGTGCCAGCAGTTACAGGGACAGGGCGCACTACACCTTC. Translating gives CASSYRDRAHYTF.

To note about this clone: Other DNA sequences in this specimen translate into the identical CDR3. This rearrangement joins TRBV30 to TRBJ2-7; tentative D call: TRBD1 (6 bases). V lost 0 bases and J lost 2, with 8 bases in between. The CDR3 totals 13 residues. The V gene's germline CDR1 is GTSNPN and CDR2 SVGIG (reference sequence). The CDR3 nucleotides read TGTGCCTGGAGTGTAAGGGACACCTACGAGCAGTACTTC. Translation: CAWSVRDTYEQYF. The variable domain in full, with the rest retrieved from reference TRBV30 and TRBJ2-7, is SQTIHQWPATLVQPVGSPLSLECTVEGTSNPNLYWYRQAAGRGLQLLFYSVGIGQISSEVPQNLSASRPQDRQFILSSKKLLLSDSGFYLCAWSVRDTYEQYFGPGTRLTVT.

The CDR3 spells CASSLGTASNEQFF. CDR3 DNA sequence: TGCGCCAGCAGCTTGGGGACAGCCTCCAATGAGCAGTTCTTC. The J gene is TRBJ2-1, the V gene TRBV5-1; possibly TRBD1 for D (6 bases). The germline V gene has CDR1 SGHRS and CDR2 YFSETQ. The CDR3 is 14 amino acids. The V end lost 0 bases, the J end lost 6 bases, and 10 bases lay between the germline ends.

In DNA form, the CDR3 reads TGTGCCAGCAGTTACGCCAGGGACATGAACACTGAAGCTTTCTTT. Protein sequence: CASSYARDMNTEAFF. The chain carries TRBV6-5 and TRBJ1-1; a possible D gene is TRBD1 (6 bases). This CDR3 region has 15 residues. Germline CDR1 is MNHEY and CDR2 is SVGAGI. V dropped 2 bases and J dropped 0 bases, with 10 bases sitting between them.

The chain combines TRBV5-1 with TRBJ2-5, with a tentative D call TRBD1 (6 bases). The closer fit of TRBJ2-7 to the DNA end suggests the J call may be wrong. The V gene's germline CDR1 is SGHRS and CDR2 YFSETQ. The CDR3 has 15 amino acids. The CDR3, as DNA: TGCGCCAGCAGCGGACCGCAGGGGAGTCTCTACGAGCAGTACTTC. This translates into CASSGPQGSLYEQYF.

The CDR3 here is CASSYSPGPLHF. CDR3 DNA: TGTGCCAGCAGTTACTCTCCGGGACCCCTCCACTTT. The chain links TRBV6-5 to TRBJ1-6; D ambiguous. Per the germline V gene, CDR1 is MNHEY and CDR2 is SVGAGI. With 0 bases removed from V and 12 bases from J, the gap between germline ends came to 6 bases. CDR3 size: 12 residues.

This rearrangement joins TRBV7-3 to TRBJ2-1; TRBD2 matches at 12 bases. The germline CDR1 and CDR2 sequences are SGHTA and FQGTGA. The CDR3 consists of 15 residues. The trim removed 2 bases at V and 6 bases at J, leaving 2 bases unmatched. The CDR3 DNA is TGTGCCAGCAGCTTAGCACTAGCGGGGGGCAATGAGCAGTTCTTC. It is translated as CASSLALAGGNEQFF. The entire variable domain, with the rest obtained from reference TRBV7-3 and TRBJ2-1, is as follows: GAGVSQTPSNKVTEKGKYVELRCDPISGHTALYWYRQSLGQGPEFLIYFQGTGAADDSGLPNDRFFAVRPEGSVSTLKIQRTERGDSAVYLCASSLALAGGNEQFFGPGTRLTVL.

This chain uses TRBV28 with TRBJ2-6; D not resolved. CDR3 length: 14 residues. Germline CDR1 and CDR2: MDHEN and SYDVKM. V was clipped by 3 bases and J by 0 bases, with 3 bases between them. CDR3 sequence reads: CASSFYSGANVLTF. CDR3 bases: TGTGCCAGCAGTTTCTACTCTGGGGCCAACGTCCTGACTTTC.

The chain recombines TRBV14 with TRBJ1-4, with D possibly matching TRBD1 (6 bases). Trimming removed 4 bases from V and 5 bases from J, with 14 bases in between. There are 15 residues in the CDR3. The germline V gene has CDR1 SGHDN and CDR2 FVKESK. CDR3 bases: TGTGCCAGCAGCCGCGCGCTGGGGGCGAATGAAAAACTGTTTTTT. It specifies CASSRALGANEKLFF.

The CDR3 protein is CASSGDTTEAFF. CDR3 in DNA: TGTGCCAGCAGTGGGGACACCACTGAAGCTTTCTTT. This sequence joins TRBV6-1 and TRBJ1-1; maybe TRBD1 (6 bases). Trimming took off 4 bases at V and 4 bases at J, with 7 bases between the two ends. This CDR3 comprises 12 residues. From germline, CDR1 is MNHNS and CDR2 SASEGT.

Of note for this clone: This sample includes further DNA sequences coding for the same CDR3. J is TRBJ1-2 and V is TRBV30; 8 bases agree with TRBD1. V lost 3 bases and J lost 4; bases outside the gene matches: 7. The CDR3 runs 14 residues. Germline V gene data show CDR1 as GTSNPN and CDR2 as SVGIG (reference sequence). The CDR3 loop is CAWRNSGGAYGYTF. The CDR3, as DNA: TGTGCCTGGAGAAACTCAGGGGGCGCCTATGGCTACACCTTC.

The V gene is TRBV4-1, the J gene TRBJ2-3; TRBD2 matches at 9 bases. The CDR3 totals 17 residues. Germline CDR1 MGHRA, CDR2 YSYEKL. V was pared by 5 bases and J by 4 bases, with 13 bases of the junction left unmatched. DNA for the CDR3: TGCGCCAGCAGCTTTACCAGCGGGGGGCCTCTTTCAGATACGCAGTATTTT. Its protein product is CASSFTSGGPLSDTQYF.

This chain joins TRBV10-3 and TRBJ2-3; D is unclear. Trimming cost V 8 bases and J 1 base, with 7 bases left between them. The germline V gene has CDR1 ENHRY and CDR2 SYGVKD. CDR3 size: 12 residues. The CDR3 DNA is TGTGCCATCCGCGGAGGCACAGATACGCAGTATTTT. It codes for CAIRGGTDTQYF.

The sample holds one count of this clone. The V call is TRBV15, the J call TRBJ1-3, with TRBD1 matching 10 bases. The V gene end was trimmed by 5 bases and the J gene end by 4 bases; junction bases not matched to a gene: 5. The CDR3 length is 15 residues. The germline gives CDR1 LNHNV, CDR2 YYDKDF (reference sequence). The CDR3: CATSRGTGDGNTIYF. Here the CDR3 DNA reads TGTGCCACCAGCCGTGGGACAGGGGACGGAAACACCATATATTTT.

This chain joins TRBV4-3 and TRBJ1-2; D gene ambiguous. The length of the CDR3 is 14 residues. Trimming took 0 bases from V and 8 from J, leaving 13 bases between them. CDR1 and CDR2 (germline): LGHNA, YSLEER. The CDR3 is CASSQEALARGYTF. The CDR3 DNA is TGCGCCAGCAGCCAAGAAGCCCTTGCGCGGGGCTACACCTTC.

The V and J genes are TRBV15 and TRBJ1-2; possibly TRBD1 for D (5 bases). V lost 3 bases to trimming and J lost 1 base, with 6 bases between them. From germline, CDR1 is LNHNV and CDR2 YYDKDF (reference sequence). The CDR3 covers 13 residues. The CDR3 DNA reads as TGTGCCACCAGCAGGACAGATAACTATGGCTACACCTTC. It codes for CATSRTDNYGYTF.

The chain couples TRBV5-4 to TRBJ2-7; 9 positions match TRBD1. Germline values: CDR1 SGHNT, CDR2 YYREEE (reference sequence). The trim removed 4 bases at V and 5 bases at J, leaving 7 bases unmatched. The length of the CDR3 is 14 residues. The CDR3 coding sequence is TGTGCCAGCAGCCGAACAGGGGGCGAAGACGAGCAGTACTTC. It is translated as CASSRTGGEDEQYF.

The chain carries TRBV2 and TRBJ1-2; D ambiguous. Trimming left V 7 bases short and J 1 base short, with 10 bases between. Germline values: CDR1 SNHLY, CDR2 FYNNEI. The CDR3 is made up of 13 amino acids. The CDR3 protein is CASMREINYGYTF. The CDR3 coding sequence is TGTGCCAGCATGCGGGAGATTAACTATGGCTACACCTTC.

CDR3 protein: CASSSQGGAYDGYTF. CDR3 coding DNA: TGTGCCAGCAGCTCCCAAGGGGGCGCTTACGATGGCTACACCTTC. The V and J genes are TRBV7-3 and TRBJ1-2, with 7 nucleotides matching TRBD1. Germline V gene data show CDR1 as SGHTA and CDR2 as FQGTGA. Trimming removed 4 bases from V and 6 bases from J; junction bases left unmatched: 11. The CDR3 runs to 15 residues.

The gene calls are TRBV5-1 and TRBJ2-3; D is undetermined. CDR1 and CDR2 from the germline V gene are SGHRS and YFSETQ. The V and J ends lost 0 bases and 6 bases respectively, with 14 bases between them. The CDR3 has 15 residues. CDR3 loop: CASSLAAFEADTQYF. The DNA of the CDR3 is TGCGCCAGCAGCTTGGCGGCTTTTGAGGCCGATACGCAGTATTTT.

This clone was detected only a few times. The chain joins TRBV2 to TRBJ2-2, with a possible D match to TRBD1 (5 bases). With 6 bases removed from V and 0 bases from J, the gap between germline ends came to 8 bases. Germline CDR1 is SNHLY and CDR2 is FYNNEI. The CDR3 is 14 amino acids. This CDR3 reads CASRQDPNTGELFF. In DNA form, the CDR3 reads TGTGCCAGCAGACAGGATCCGAACACCGGGGAGCTGTTTTTT.

This clone was counted at least ten times. The chain has TRBV29-1 and TRBJ1-4; tentative D call: TRBD1 (5 bases). The CDR3 is 13 residues long. V was cut by 7 bases and J by 6 bases, with 15 bases left in between. The germline gives CDR1 SQVTM, CDR2 ANQGSEA. Here the CDR3 reads CSAQGGIDEKLFF. The DNA of the CDR3 is TGCAGCGCCCAGGGAGGTATCGATGAAAAACTGTTTTTT. The whole variable domain, filled in from reference TRBV29-1 and TRBJ1-4, reads SAVISQKPSRDICQRGTSLTIQCQVDSQVTMMFWYRQQPGQSLTLIATANQGSEATYESGFVIDKFPISRPNLTFSTLTVSNMSPEDSSIYLCSAQGGIDEKLFFGSGTQLSVL.

As regards this clone: The junction departs from the called germline gene at one end, perhaps through a read error. The gene calls are TRBV7-2 and TRBJ1-2; D remains ambiguous. Germline CDR1 reads SGHTA; CDR2 reads FQGNSA. This CDR3 has 15 residues. The CDR3 loop reads CASGLGGGTNYGYTF. The CDR3 DNA sequence: TGTGCCAGCGGCTTGGGCGGCGGGACTAACTATGGCTACACCTTC.

The chain has TRBV5-1 and TRBJ2-1; 9 nucleotides align to TRBD1. CDR1 SGHRS and CDR2 YFSETQ come from the germline V gene. V shed 4 bases, J shed 5 bases, and the junction held 13 bases outside the gene matches. This CDR3 comprises 17 residues. The chain's CDR3 is CASSQLTTGQGHNEQFF. The DNA of the CDR3 is TGCGCCAGCAGCCAGCTCACCACGGGACAGGGCCACAATGAGCAGTTCTTC.

The chain recombines TRBV28 with TRBJ1-2; D uncertain. The V gene's germline CDR1 is MDHEN and CDR2 SYDVKM. The CDR3 has 16 residues. V gave up 4 bases and J gave up 5 bases, with 20 bases separating them. CDR3 DNA sequence: TGTGCCAGCAGTTCCCCCCCGGGTCTCCCCTTATATGGCTACACCTTC. Its translation: CASSSPPGLPLYGYTF.